This TCR beta chain originates from a study of blood T cell repertoires in COVID-19. Study background: The study drew acute and convalescent COVID-19 samples from the United States, Italy and Spain. PBMCs, B-cell-depleted T cells, or T cells provided the cDNA or gDNA that made up the material.

Only one count was recorded for this clone. Patients at the Seattle site were enrolled during active infection and followed longitudinally. Only in-frame clones appear in the TCRdb table, and some are missing; sequencing was by immunoSEQ multiplex PCR. The sample contains about 130,000 clones, 90% of which appear only once. Sequencing was carried out using peripheral blood. The TCR comes from a man aged 55 to 70 with COVID-19, enrolled during active disease.

CDR3: CASRRLVSSYNEQFF. CDR3 in DNA: TGTGCCAGCAGACGGCTAGTATCTTCCTACAATGAGCAGTTCTTC. The chain recombines TRBV6-5 with TRBJ2-1; D gene ambiguous. The germline V and J ends were trimmed by 6 bases and 1 base, with 13 bases remaining between them. The CDR3 runs to 15 residues. Looked up from germline, CDR1 is MNHEY and CDR2 is SVGAGI.